This TCR beta chain was documented in a study of siplizumab effects on memory and regulatory T cells. Over a period of around six days at 37 degrees C, the mixed lymphocyte reaction cells were cocultured. Prior to a 1:1 mixing, responder PBMCs were labelled with CFSE and stimulator PBMCs with Violet Dye. The V end was cut by 0 bases, the J end by 4 bases, with 15 bases between. Per the germline V gene, CDR1 is GTSNPN and CDR2 is SVGIG (reference sequence). This CDR3 spans 15 amino acids. Clones were sequenced by immunoSEQ multiplex PCR, and TCRdb holds only the in-frame ones, with some missing. This table holds about 13,000 clones, 40% found once. Study-wide findings and caveats: Left unconfirmed was the suppressive function of proliferating Tregs from siplizumab cultures. The mean Treg-derived percentage of mappable alloreactive CD4+ clones was about 63% with siplizumab compared with 25% to 30% in controls.

Points on this clone: Its antigen is unidentified.

Sequencing was carried out using CFSE-low (dividing) CD8+ T cells sorted from an allogeneic mixed lymphocyte reaction. The source of this sequence is a human donor in good health; the cells came from an allogeneic mixed lymphocyte reaction. V usage is TRBV30 and J usage is TRBJ1-2; D uncertain. The CDR3 here is CAWSVGHRGSYGYTF. The CDR3 nucleotides read TGTGCCTGGAGTGTAGGGCATCGCGGTAGCTATGGCTACACCTTC.